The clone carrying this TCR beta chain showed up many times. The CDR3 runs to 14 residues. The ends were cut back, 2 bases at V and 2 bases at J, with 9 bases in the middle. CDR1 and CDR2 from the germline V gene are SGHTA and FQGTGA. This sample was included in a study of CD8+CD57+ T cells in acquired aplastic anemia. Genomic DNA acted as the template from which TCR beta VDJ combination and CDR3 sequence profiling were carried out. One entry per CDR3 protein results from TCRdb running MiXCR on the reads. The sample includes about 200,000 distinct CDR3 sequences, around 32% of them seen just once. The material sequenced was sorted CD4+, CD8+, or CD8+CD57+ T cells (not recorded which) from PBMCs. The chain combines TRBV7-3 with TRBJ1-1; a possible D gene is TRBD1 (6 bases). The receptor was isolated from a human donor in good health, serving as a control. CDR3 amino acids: CASSLSGANTEAFF. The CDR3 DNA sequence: TGTGCCAGCAGCTTATCAGGGGCCAACACTGAAGCTTTCTTT.